Below, one T cell receptor (beta chain) is given with its context. Its target antigen remains unknown. Base qualities are not recorded, but no much larger clone differs from it by a single base. V gives up 0 bases and J gives up 5 bases, and the segment between their germline ends measures 5 bases. There are 13 amino acids in the CDR3, from cysteine to phenylalanine inclusive. Kept here is only the CDR3 DNA, which spans 39 bases and is read in frame from base 1. CDR1 SGDLS and CDR2 YYNGEE are derived from the germline V gene. Enrolling through a virtual design, the prospective study's participants ranged in age from roughly 18 to 90 years and lived across about two dozen United States geographic areas. In the prospective study, participants were assigned to cohorts based on the clinical history participants reported in a screening survey and a study questionnaire. Recovered participants in ImmuneRACE Cohort 3 were defined by two consecutive negative NP/OP PCR tests, clearance by a healthcare professional, or resolution of symptoms. In the prospective study, mobile phlebotomists collected whole blood, serum and a nasopharyngeal or oropharyngeal swab from each participant. Prospective study participants could optionally give additional blood draws and questionnaires over a roughly 2-month period. Before DNA extraction, prospective study blood samples were shipped either frozen or at room temperature.

TCRbeta CDR3 regions were amplified from genomic DNA by means of the immunoSEQ Assay, a bias-controlled multiplex PCR. The authors' pipeline ran thus. The number of nucleated cells in each sample was estimated by amplification of reference gene primers within the assay. To quantify the absolute abundance of each unique TCRbeta CDR3 rearrangement, sequence reads were collapsed and filtered. For each sample, productive Simpson clonality was calculated as the square root of Simpson's diversity index across productive rearrangements. TCRdb obtained this table from immuneACCESS and retained in-frame rearrangements with V and J assigned. These tables miss some clones; where compared with another copy, unresolved V genes account for less than half of the shortfall, and the remainder is unexplained. V and J calls plus clone size are reproduced from that table; the DNA served to infer D and trimming. The sample includes more than 300,000 clones, with 92% observed a single time. The top ten hold around a sixth of the sample.

The entry originates in a study of blood T cell repertoires in COVID-19 (dated by TCRdb to 2018 to 2020). Broadly, across the study: Samples covering the acute and convalescent phases of COVID-19 were provided by collaborators in the United States, Italy and Spain. The material from the prospective study consisted of cDNA or gDNA derived from T cells, B-cell-depleted T cells, or PBMCs. Deeply sampled blood TCRbeta repertoires from subjects exposed to, actively infected with, or recovered from COVID-19 were included in the dataset. The repertoires were made available in a free public database intended to serve as a resource for research on the immune response to SARS-CoV-2. The samples were drawn from the first 160 participants of the ongoing ImmuneRACE study and from 950 to 1,500 subjects provided by 6 global collaborators. The sample metadata nearly always contained a de-identified subject ID, COVID-19 status, age in years and sex. Where available, HLA class I and class II types were taken from metadata supplied by the sample provider and were not determined by assay-based typing. Beyond this particular receptor, the publication reports: How much clinical and demographic metadata was included differed by source and by participant, and the metadata was provided uncurated.

The sequenced material came from PBMCs or T cells enriched from blood (not recorded which). The chain is encoded by TRBV9 joined to TRBJ2-2, with an unclear D gene assignment. The TCR comes from a woman in her 30s who had recovered from COVID-19. At the DNA level, the sequence is TGTGCCAGCAGCGTAGGGCTGACCGGGGAGCTGTTTTTT. It codes for CASSVGLTGELFF. With the portions outside the CDR3 filled from the reference TRBV9 and TRBJ2-2 genes, the complete variable region becomes DSGVTQTPKHLITATGQRVTLRCSPRSGDLSVYWYQQSLDQGLQFLIQYYNGEERAKGNILERFSAQQFPDLHSELNLSSLELGDSALYFCASSVGLTGELFFGEGSRLTVL.